The 21 T cell receptor beta chains below come from one sample, sequenced in a study of T cell responses to AZD1222 COVID-19 vaccine. Profiling relied on immunoSEQ multiplex PCR, and the TCRdb table lists in-frame clones only, not all of them. Of around 160,000 clones listed, 92% are singletons. Sequencing was performed on peripheral blood, taken 28 days after the second AZD1222 dose. The receptors originated from an adult who received the AZD1222 COVID-19 vaccine.

This clone appeared a single time. As DNA, the CDR3 is TGTGCCAGCAGCGCGGGGGCGAAGGATGGCTACACCTTC. It translates to CASSAGAKDGYTF. The chain combines TRBV9 with TRBJ1-2; possibly TRBD1 for D (6 bases). This CDR3 has 13 residues. Germline CDR1 and CDR2: SGDLS and YYNGEE. Trimming shortened V by 3 bases and J by 6 bases, and 12 bases separated the two germline ends.

V and J are TRBV3-1 (or the pseudogene TRBV3-2) and TRBJ2-1, with 12 bases matching TRBD2. The germline CDR1 and CDR2 sequences are LGHDT and YNNKEL (reference sequence). The CDR3 is 19 residues long. V lost 1 base to trimming and J lost 6 bases; unmatched junction nucleotides: 13. CDR3 protein: CASSQGLPLAGGRTNEQFF. For the CDR3, the DNA is TGTGCCAGCAGCCAAGGTCTTCCACTAGCGGGGGGTCGTACCAATGAGCAGTTCTTC.

This chain joins TRBV5-4 and TRBJ1-2; D remains unclear. Germline CDR1 is SGHNT and CDR2 is YYREEE (reference sequence). Trimming left V 0 bases short and J 0 bases short, with 6 bases between. This CDR3 comprises 14 residues. Here the CDR3 reads CASSLADPNYGYTF. The CDR3 nucleotides are TGTGCCAGCAGCTTGGCAGATCCTAACTATGGCTACACCTTC.

J is TRBJ1-5 and V is TRBV28; a weak D match, TRBD1 (6 bases). V was shortened by 6 bases and J by 4 bases, with 19 bases between the two germline ends. CDR1 is MDHEN, CDR2 SYDVKM, per germline. The CDR3 covers 16 residues. CDR3: CASRIQGAPGNQPQHF. The CDR3, as DNA: TGTGCCAGCAGGATACAGGGTGCCCCAGGAAATCAGCCCCAGCATTTT. Supplemented by reference TRBV28 and TRBJ1-5, the full variable domain reads DVKVTQSSRYLVKRTGEKVFLECVQDMDHENMFWYRQDPGLGLRLIYFSYDVKMKEKGDIPEGYSVSREKKERFSLILESASTNQTSMYLCASRIQGAPGNQPQHFGDGTRLSIL.

The J gene is TRBJ2-1, the V gene TRBV5-6, with D hard to call. The V and J ends lost 0 bases and 2 bases respectively, with 9 bases between them. The CDR3 totals 15 residues. Germline CDR1 SGHDT, CDR2 YYEEEE. For the CDR3, the DNA is TGTGCCAGCAGCTTGGTGCGGACCCCCTACAATGAGCAGTTCTTC. It yields the protein CASSLVRTPYNEQFF. The full variable domain, with the rest looked up from reference TRBV5-6 and TRBJ2-1, is DAGVTQSPTHLIKTRGQQVTLRCSPKSGHDTVSWYQQALGQGPQFIFQYYEEEERQRGNFPDRFSGHQFPNYSSELNVNALLLGDSALYLCASSLVRTPYNEQFFGPGTRLTVL.

The V gene is TRBV12-5, the J gene TRBJ2-2; D ambiguous. Trimming shortened V by 2 bases and J by 3 bases, and 13 bases separated the two germline ends. This CDR3 has 16 residues. Germline loops: CDR1 LGHNT, CDR2 FRNRAP. The CDR3 protein is CASGLLHYGHTGELFF. The DNA for the CDR3 is TGTGCTAGTGGTTTGCTCCATTACGGCCACACCGGGGAGCTGTTTTTT. The full variable domain, in which reference TRBV12-5 and TRBJ2-2 provide the parts outside the CDR3, is DARVTQTPRHKVTEMGQEVTMRCQPILGHNTVFWYRQTMMQGLELLAYFRNRAPLDDSGMPKDRFSAEMPDATLATLKIQPSEPRDSAVYFCASGLLHYGHTGELFFGEGSRLTVL.

The rearrangement joins TRBV9 to TRBJ1-2, with TRBD1 matching over 8 bases. CDR1 is SGDLS and CDR2 is YYNGEE in the germline V gene. The CDR3 totals 16 residues. V trimming: 0 bases; J trimming: 1 base; junction bases outside the gene matches: 5. The CDR3 bases are TGTGCCAGCAGCGTAGTGGGGACAGGCTATAACTATGGCTACACCTTC. As protein: CASSVVGTGYNYGYTF.

The rearrangement links TRBV6-5 to TRBJ1-6; the D is unclear. Germline CDR1 and CDR2: MNHEY and SVGAGI. CDR3 size: 15 residues. The V end lost 7 bases, the J end lost 2 bases, and 12 bases lay between the germline ends. The CDR3 sequence: CASTSLLAYNSPLHF. DNA of the CDR3: TGTGCCAGCACCTCCCTTCTAGCCTATAATTCACCCCTCCACTTT.

The chain recombines TRBV18 with TRBJ1-3; no definite D call. This CDR3 comprises 18 residues. The ends were cut back, 3 bases at V and 0 bases at J, with 18 bases in the middle. Per the germline V gene, CDR1 is KGHSH and CDR2 is LQKENI. The CDR3 nucleotides read TGTGCCAGCTCACCCAGCGTTACCTACGGCAGCTCTGGAAACACCATATATTTT. It translates to CASSPSVTYGSSGNTIYF.

The CDR3 is CASSRGRANTEAFF. DNA of the CDR3: TGTGCCAGCAGTCGGGGACGGGCAAACACTGAAGCTTTCTTT. The chain couples TRBV7-3 to TRBJ1-1; D is possibly TRBD1 (5 bases). V was shortened by 6 bases and J by 2 bases, with 13 bases between the two germline ends. This CDR3 has 14 residues. Germline CDR1 and CDR2: SGHTA and FQGTGA.

The chain employs TRBV18 and TRBJ1-3; D gene ambiguous. Germline V gene data show CDR1 as KGHSH and CDR2 as LQKENI. The CDR3 spans 14 residues. Trimming took off 3 bases at V and 1 base at J, with 7 bases between the two ends. The DNA of the CDR3 is TGTGCCAGCTCACCGCAGGCTTCTGGAAACACCATATATTTT. Protein product: CASSPQASGNTIYF.

This clone was found once. V and J are TRBV10-3 and TRBJ2-6; 7 bases are a match to TRBD1. This CDR3 is 17 amino acids long. V lost 2 bases to trimming and J lost 0 bases; unmatched junction nucleotides: 4. Per the germline V gene, CDR1 is ENHRY and CDR2 is SYGVKD. The CDR3 sequence: CAISETGDSSGANVLTF. CDR3 nucleotides: TGTGCCATCAGTGAGACAGGGGATTCCTCTGGGGCCAACGTCCTGACTTTC.

The rearrangement links TRBV28 to TRBJ2-7; possible D gene TRBD1, 6 bases. Trimming removed 6 bases from V and 3 bases from J, with 9 bases in between. The CDR3 is made up of 12 amino acids. Germline lookup yields CDR1 MDHEN and CDR2 SYDVKM. The CDR3 DNA reads as TGTGCCAGCAGCGCAGGGGACTACGAGCAGTACTTC. This translates into CASSAGDYEQYF.

Points on this clone: Other DNA sequences in the sample encode the same CDR3. The chain has TRBV5-1 and TRBJ2-7, with D possibly TRBD2 on 7 matching bases. The V gene's germline CDR1 is SGHRS and CDR2 YFSETQ. V gave up 4 bases and J gave up 0 bases, with 11 bases separating them. The CDR3 is 14 residues long. CDR3 sequence reads: CASSPGGGSYEQYF. The CDR3 DNA reads as TGCGCCAGCAGCCCGGGGGGCGGCTCCTACGAGCAGTACTTC. Supplemented by reference TRBV5-1 and TRBJ2-7, the full variable domain reads KAGVTQTPRYLIKTRGQQVTLSCSPISGHRSVSWYQQTPGQGLQFLFEYFSETQRNKGNFPGRFSGRQFSNSRSEMNVSTLELGDSALYLCASSPGGGSYEQYFGPGTRLTVT.

The chain carries TRBV10-3 and TRBJ1-1; TRBD1 might be the D (6 bases). Germline V gives CDR1 ENHRY, CDR2 SYGVKD. V dropped 3 bases and J dropped 5 bases, with 10 bases sitting between them. The CDR3 contains 13 residues. The CDR3 DNA reads as TGTGCCATCAGTGACAGGGGCGGAACTGAAGCTTTCTTT. It translates to CAISDRGGTEAFF.

The chain is built from TRBV12-5 and TRBJ2-7; D perhaps matches TRBD1 (5 bases). Trimming cost V 0 bases and J 2 bases, with 11 bases left between them. The CDR3 contains 15 residues. Germline V CDR1 and CDR2: LGHNT, FRNRAP. As DNA, the CDR3 is TGTGCTAGTGGTTTGGTACAAGGGGTCACCTACGAGCAGTACTTC. This codes for CASGLVQGVTYEQYF. Drawing the rest from reference TRBV12-5 and TRBJ2-7, the complete variable domain is DARVTQTPRHKVTEMGQEVTMRCQPILGHNTVFWYRQTMMQGLELLAYFRNRAPLDDSGMPKDRFSAEMPDATLATLKIQPSEPRDSAVYFCASGLVQGVTYEQYFGPGTRLTVT.

The chain is built from TRBV2 and TRBJ2-1; D gene unclear. The germline CDR1 and CDR2 sequences are SNHLY and FYNNEI. With 5 bases removed from V and 12 bases from J, the gap between germline ends came to 14 bases. The CDR3 length is 12 residues. This CDR3 reads CASSPLLPLQFF. The CDR3, as DNA: TGTGCCAGCAGTCCCCTCTTGCCCCTGCAGTTCTTC.

This clone was counted a single time. The genes are TRBV4-1 and TRBJ1-2, with 7 bases lining up with TRBD1. The CDR3 extends over 16 amino acids. Germline assignment: CDR1 MGHRA and CDR2 YSYEKL. The ends lost 0 bases at V and 2 bases at J; junction bases unmatched: 6. This CDR3 reads CASSQDLAGGNYGYTF. CDR3 nucleotide sequence: TGCGCCAGCAGCCAAGATTTGGCAGGGGGGAACTATGGCTACACCTTC.

The V and J genes are TRBV5-4 and TRBJ1-2, with TRBD1 identical over 7 bases. The V gene's germline CDR1 is SGHNT and CDR2 YYREEE (reference sequence). The CDR3 has 16 amino acids. With V trimmed by 0 bases and J by 2 bases, 7 bases remained unmatched. The CDR3 bases are TGTGCCAGCAGCTTGGGGGCAGGGGGAGGGAACTATGGCTACACCTTC. This gives the protein CASSLGAGGGNYGYTF.

J is TRBJ2-5 and V is TRBV7-9; D may be TRBD1 (5 bases). This CDR3 is 15 amino acids long. The germline gives CDR1 SEHNR, CDR2 FQNEAQ (reference sequence). Trimming cost V 1 base and J 4 bases, with 13 bases left between them. For the CDR3, the DNA is TGTGCCAGCAGCTTAGGGGTGCAGGGTGGAGAGACCCAGTACTTC. This gives the protein CASSLGVQGGETQYF.

The V and J genes are TRBV27 and TRBJ2-1; D may be TRBD2 (6 bases). Per the germline V gene, CDR1 is MNHEY and CDR2 is SMNVEV (reference sequence). This CDR3 has 16 amino acids. The germline V and J ends were trimmed by 5 bases and 0 bases, with 14 bases remaining between them. CDR3 in DNA: TGTGCCAGCAGTATCGCACGGGGGAGCTCCTACAATGAGCAGTTCTTC. Its translation is CASSIARGSSYNEQFF.